These 21 T cell receptor beta chains share one sample of origin, sequenced in a study of cytomegalovirus exposure and HLA in healthy donors. The PCR had 60 Vbeta and 13 Jbeta primers. Profiled with immunoSEQ multiplex PCR; TCRdb holds only in-frame clones, not every one. In the table there are some 100,000 clones, roughly 70% of which are singletons. Sequenced material: PBMCs. The receptors derive from a man in his fifties or sixties in good health and CMV-seronegative.

The V call is TRBV19, the J call TRBJ1-5, with D possibly matching TRBD1 (6 bases). The V end was cut by 2 bases, the J end by 0 bases, with 14 bases between. Germline CDR1 is LNHDA and CDR2 is SQIVND (reference sequence). The CDR3 is 17 residues long. DNA for the CDR3: TGTGCCAGTAGTATAAGCACGGGACAAAATAGCAATCAGCCCCAGCATTTT. It specifies CASSISTGQNSNQPQHF.

The chain recombines TRBV11-3 with TRBJ2-1; D not certain. The CDR3 loop spans 16 amino acids. V lost 1 base, J lost 5 bases, and 15 bases lay in between. CDR1 is SGHNT, CDR2 YENEEA, per germline. The CDR3 DNA sequence: TGTGCCAGCAGCTTAGGAGTGATTGGGCAGCACAATGAGCAGTTCTTC. Amino acids: CASSLGVIGQHNEQFF. The full variable domain, in which reference TRBV11-3 and TRBJ2-1 provide the parts outside the CDR3, is EAGVVQSPRYKIIEKKQPVAFWCNPISGHNTLYWYLQNLGQGPELLIRYENEEAVDDSQLPKDRFSAERLKGVDSTLKIQPAELGDSAVYLCASSLGVIGQHNEQFFGPGTRLTVL.

The V call is TRBV10-3, the J call TRBJ1-2; tentatively, D is TRBD1 (6 bases). V lost 10 bases, J lost 3 bases, and 15 bases lay in between. The CDR3 totals 13 residues. Germline V lookup: CDR1 ENHRY, CDR2 SYGVKD. The CDR3 loop reads CATHFRQDYGYTF. In DNA form, the CDR3 reads TGTGCCACCCACTTTAGACAGGACTATGGCTACACCTTC.

The chain employs TRBV11-2 and TRBJ2-2; no definite D call. The germline V gene encodes CDR1 SGHAT and CDR2 FQNNGV. The CDR3 has 16 amino acids. V lost 0 bases, J lost 1 base, and 9 bases lay in between. CDR3 in amino acids: CASSLDGHLNTGELFF. CDR3 bases: TGTGCCAGCAGCTTAGACGGTCACCTGAACACCGGGGAGCTGTTTTTT.

This clone was seen a single time. The V gene is TRBV19, the J gene TRBJ1-5; 9 positions agree with TRBD1. The ends lost 3 bases at V and 6 bases at J; junction bases unmatched: 6. CDR1 is LNHDA and CDR2 is SQIVND in the germline V gene (reference sequence). The CDR3 consists of 15 residues. The CDR3: CASSIGRTGAQPQHF. The CDR3 DNA sequence: TGTGCCAGTAGTATTGGTCGGACAGGGGCTCAGCCCCAGCATTTT.

The V and J genes are TRBV5-6 and TRBJ1-2, with D possibly TRBD1 on 5 matching bases. The CDR3 length is 14 residues. Deletions cut 0 bases from V and 3 bases from J, with 9 bases between. Looked up from germline, CDR1 is SGHDT and CDR2 is YYEEEE. The CDR3 coding sequence is TGTGCCAGCAGCTTGGAAGGGGTCTACTATGGCTACACCTTC. Its protein product is CASSLEGVYYGYTF.

This sequence joins TRBV2 and TRBJ1-3; 9 bases align to TRBD1. The V and J ends lost 11 bases and 6 bases, in that order; junction bases with no gene match: 8. CDR3 length: 13 residues. Germline V gene sequence: CDR1 SNHLY, CDR2 FYNNEI. The CDR3 protein is CAGGDREVNTIYF. The DNA of the CDR3 is TGTGCCGGAGGGGACAGGGAAGTAAACACCATATATTTT.

This chain joins TRBV9 and TRBJ1-5; tentatively, D is TRBD1 (5 bases). The CDR3 consists of 14 residues. CDR1 is SGDLS, CDR2 YYNGEE, per germline. Trimming stripped 7 bases from V and 0 bases from J, with 11 bases between. The DNA of the CDR3 is TGTGCCAGCGGAGGGGCGTATAGCAATCAGCCCCAGCATTTT. This codes for CASGGAYSNQPQHF.

The chain employs TRBV5-1 and TRBJ1-2, with D perhaps matching TRBD1 (6 bases). The V end was cut by 0 bases, the J end by 7 bases, with 19 bases between. The length of the CDR3 is 16 residues. Germline V CDR1 and CDR2: SGHRS, YFSETQ. The CDR3 nucleotides read TGCGCCAGCAGCTTGGATTCTGCGGGGGCGCAGCTTGGCTACACCTTC. It encodes CASSLDSAGAQLGYTF.

The V gene is TRBV7-8, the J gene TRBJ1-1; D is ambiguous. Trimming removed 6 bases from V and 1 base from J, with 18 bases in between. Germline loops: CDR1 SGHVS, CDR2 FQNEAQ. The CDR3 extends over 16 amino acids. CDR3 sequence reads: CASSLRIGLSNTEAFF. As DNA, the CDR3 is TGTGCCAGCAGTTTGCGAATCGGACTATCGAACACTGAAGCTTTCTTT.

The chain recombines TRBV6-4 with TRBJ2-4, with 10 bases lining up with TRBD1. With V trimmed by 7 bases and J by 7 bases, 19 bases remained unmatched. This CDR3 spans 18 amino acids. From germline, CDR1 is MRHNA and CDR2 SNTAGT. In nucleotides, the CDR3 is TGTGCCAGCAAGGTCGGGGACAGGGGCGCTAATGGTGGTAACATTCAGTACTTC. This translates into CASKVGDRGANGGNIQYF.

The chain links TRBV28 to TRBJ2-1; 12 bases align to TRBD2. This CDR3 is built from 13 residues. Trimming cost V 6 bases and J 15 bases; bases outside gene matches: 9. Per the germline V gene, CDR1 is MDHEN and CDR2 is SYDVKM. Here the CDR3 reads CASRPSSGRAAFF. Here the CDR3 DNA reads TGTGCCAGCAGACCCTCTAGCGGGAGGGCCGCGTTCTTC.

The chain recombines TRBV7-9 with TRBJ2-5; TRBD1 aligns across 9 bases. This CDR3 is 15 amino acids long. J was trimmed by 1 base and V by 1 base; bases with no gene match: 1. Per germline, CDR1 SEHNR and CDR2 FQNEAQ (reference sequence). The chain's CDR3 is CASSLGDRAQETQYF. The CDR3 nucleotides are TGTGCCAGCAGCTTAGGGGACAGGGCCCAAGAGACCCAGTACTTC.

V is TRBV2 and J is TRBJ1-1; D uncertain. The ends were cut back, 8 bases at V and 2 bases at J, with 9 bases in the middle. There are 12 residues in the CDR3. Per the germline V gene, CDR1 is SNHLY and CDR2 is FYNNEI. For the CDR3, the DNA is TGTGCCAGCTCCAGAAGAAACACTGAAGCTTTCTTT. Translating it yields CASSRRNTEAFF. Variable domain in full (rest from reference TRBV2 and TRBJ1-1): EPEVTQTPSHQVTQMGQEVILRCVPISNHLYFYWYRQILGQKVEFLVSFYNNEISEKSEIFDDQFSVERPDGSNFTLKIRSTKLEDSAMYFCASSRRNTEAFFGQGTRLTVV.

This clone was counted only a few times. The V call is TRBV6-1, the J call TRBJ1-3; TRBD1 aligns across 7 bases. Germline V gives CDR1 MNHNS, CDR2 SASEGT. CDR3 size: 16 residues. Trimming removed 3 bases from V and 0 bases from J; junction bases left unmatched: 5. The CDR3 DNA sequence: TGTGCCAGCAGTGACGGTGGGACAGTCTCTGGAAACACCATATATTTT. Residues: CASSDGGTVSGNTIYF.

This clone was detected a few times. This chain links TRBV13 with TRBJ2-7, with D possibly being TRBD1 (5 bases). The germline CDR1 and CDR2 sequences are PRHDT and FYEKMQ (reference sequence). This CDR3 contains 15 residues. Between the trimmed V and J ends, which lost 2 bases and 5 bases, there was a span of 16 bases. The CDR3 spells CASSLRGDRSDEQYF. The CDR3 nucleotides are TGTGCCAGCAGCTTAAGGGGCGACAGAAGCGACGAGCAGTACTTC.

The V gene is TRBV4-1, the J gene TRBJ2-2; weak D call: TRBD2 (6 bases). The CDR3 loop spans 15 amino acids. Trimming shortened V by 2 bases and J by 3 bases, and 10 bases separated the two germline ends. CDR1 and CDR2 from the germline V gene are MGHRA and YSYEKL. The CDR3 DNA reads TGCGCCAGCAGCCAAATCGGGGAGGACACCGGGGAGCTGTTTTTT. Its translation is CASSQIGEDTGELFF.

The chain recombines TRBV28 with TRBJ2-1; 7 bases are shared with TRBD1. CDR3 size: 13 residues. The V gene's germline CDR1 is MDHEN and CDR2 SYDVKM. V was clipped by 5 bases and J by 5 bases; unmatched bases: 3. The CDR3 DNA reads TGTGCCAGCAGTCCGGGACAGCACAATGAGCAGTTCTTC. It translates to CASSPGQHNEQFF.

Notes on this clone: The same CDR3 arises from other DNA sequences in this sample as well. The CDR3 coding sequence is TGCAGTGCTAGTAGGAACACTGAAGCTTTCTTT. It yields the protein CSASRNTEAFF. J is TRBJ1-1 and V is TRBV20-1; D is uncertain. The CDR3 has 11 amino acids. The V and J ends lost 3 bases and 1 base respectively, with 3 bases between them. CDR1 and CDR2 from the germline V gene are DFQATT and SNEGSKA (reference sequence).

This clone was seen a few times. V gene TRBV7-8 combines with J gene TRBJ1-3; D unclear. The CDR3 spans 16 residues. Germline CDR1 reads SGHVS; CDR2 reads FQNEAQ. Trimming took off 2 bases at V and 1 base at J, with 12 bases between the two ends. The CDR3 reads CASSLLGRPSGNTIYF. The CDR3 DNA follows: TGTGCCAGCAGCTTACTCGGCAGGCCTTCTGGAAACACCATATATTTT.

The V and J genes are TRBV11-2 and TRBJ2-1; D is possibly TRBD1 (5 bases). Germline CDR1 is SGHAT and CDR2 is FQNNGV. The CDR3 length is 14 residues. V was shortened by 5 bases and J by 10 bases, with 18 bases between the two germline ends. The CDR3 coding sequence is TGTGCCAGCAGCACGATTCAGGGAACAAGGGAGCAGTTCTTC. Protein sequence: CASSTIQGTREQFF.